The clone carrying this T cell receptor (beta chain) came up a few times. This record comes from a study of blood T cell repertoires in COVID-19. About the study: Samples taken during acute and convalescent COVID-19 were collected in the United States, Italy and Spain.

CDR1 and CDR2 (germline): SGHTA, FQGTGA. The CDR3 is 13 residues long. V lost 2 bases to trimming and J lost 6 bases, with 8 bases between them. Authors' methods: Nucleated cell counts were estimated from reference gene primer amplification. The method was immunoSEQ multiplex PCR; TCRdb's version includes in-frame clones alone and lacks a portion of them. From that table come the V and J calls and clone size; the DNA was used to work out D and trimming. This sample has approximately 290,000 clones, with roughly 91% found just once. The sequenced material came from peripheral blood. The receptor was isolated from a man in his thirties or forties with acute or convalescent COVID-19. V and J are TRBV7-3 and TRBJ1-5, with D possibly TRBD1 on 5 matching bases. DNA for the CDR3: TGTGCCAGCAGCTTACAGGGCGGTCAGCCCCAGCATTTT. Encoded protein: CASSLQGGQPQHF.